This T cell receptor beta chain was retrieved from a study of blood T cell repertoires in COVID-19. TCRdb's table, derived via immunoSEQ multiplex PCR, lists solely in-frame clones and lacks some. The sample includes 150,000 to 250,000 clones, 82% of them seen just once. V was trimmed by 7 bases and J by 7 bases, leaving 10 bases between them. From germline, CDR1 is LNHDA and CDR2 SQIVND (reference sequence). CDR3 length equals 12 residues. This TCR derives from a human donor with acute or convalescent COVID-19. The donor label of this sample is uncertain. The V call is TRBV19, the J call TRBJ2-2, with a possible D match to TRBD2 (5 bases). Sequenced: peripheral blood. This CDR3 reads CASTPSGGELFF. The CDR3 DNA is TGTGCCAGTACCCCCAGCGGCGGGGAGCTGTTTTTT.